The present TCR beta chain was sequenced within a study of T cell responses to AZD1222 COVID-19 vaccine. Repertoires were generated with immunoSEQ multiplex PCR, while TCRdb's copy carries only in-frame clones and drops some. Found here are some 110,000 clones, more than 70% of them singletons; the top ten hold 7% to 10%. The CDR3 totals 14 residues. With 5 bases clipped from V and 0 bases from J, the junction kept 3 bases outside the gene matches. CDR1 SGHTA and CDR2 FQGNSA come from the germline V gene. Specimen: peripheral blood, collected on day 0 of AZD1222 vaccination. V usage is TRBV7-2 and J usage is TRBJ2-7, with 8 bases fitting TRBD1. This TCR was recovered from an adult in good health. CDR3 protein: CASSLGTGSYEQYF. The CDR3 DNA reads TGTGCCAGCAGCCTAGGGACAGGCTCCTACGAGCAGTACTTC.